This T cell receptor (beta chain) was recorded in a study of post-analysis software for immune sequencing data. In the study overall: Both relapsing-remitting and secondary progressive multiple sclerosis featured among the disease courses, as did progressive-relapsing multiple sclerosis.

A remark on this clonotype: The antigen is not known.

Unique-molecular-identifier-tagged TCR beta cDNA libraries were used. Between about 1 and 10 million T cells gave rise to some 470,000 cDNA molecules. TCRdb itself ran the PCR reads through MiXCR, one entry per CDR3 protein. The repertoire holds roughly 540,000 distinct CDR3 sequences, with around 36% as singletons. The CDR3 runs 14 residues. V lost 0 bases to trimming and J lost 4 bases, with 12 bases between them. Germline V gene sequence: CDR1 DFQATT, CDR2 SNEGSKA (reference sequence). Notes on the study in general: TRBV5-6, TRBV5-1 and TRBV20-1 belonged to a set of roughly five TRBV segments that were more frequent in patients than controls. When compared against controls, multiple sclerosis patients showed significantly lower normalized Chao1 diversity.

The V call is TRBV20-1, the J call TRBJ2-5; a weak D match, TRBD1 (6 bases). The sequencing input was blood. The clonotype originates from a girl aged 2-17 years with multiple sclerosis. DNA for the CDR3: TGCAGTGCTAGAGATCTCACAGGGCCAGAGACCCAGTACTTC. This encodes CSARDLTGPETQYF.